This is a list of T cell receptor beta chains from one sample in a study of blood T cell repertoires in COVID-19. Method: immunoSEQ multiplex PCR; TCRdb's copy keeps in-frame clones and lacks some. The table includes fewer than 200,000 clones, around 74% detected once. The source material was peripheral blood. These receptors were obtained from a woman of 80 years or more with acute or convalescent COVID-19. Each CDR3 is given with its conserved first and last residue. Fields, in order: J gene, V gene, CDR3 protein.

>TRBJ1-5|TRBV28
CATRAYLRAQHF
>TRBJ2-7|TRBV4-1
CASSQERSSGMSYEQYF
>TRBJ2-7|TRBV29-1
CSVVTGALGYEQYF
>TRBJ2-5|TRBV9
CASSTGGPGETQYF
>TRBJ1-5|TRBV28
CASSPSSGGGLGGNQPQHF
>TRBJ2-7|TRBV28
CASTPGLAMEQYF
>TRBJ2-2|TRBV2
CASSGTGRGTGELFF
>TRBJ2-7|TRBV7-8
CASSYFPSGSTYEQYF
>TRBJ2-1|TRBV28
CANSDAGGWNEQFF
>TRBJ1-2|TRBV29-1
CSVEESAGGLGYTF
>TRBJ1-2|TRBV5-1
CASSLNPGTAGGYTF
>TRBJ2-1|TRBV19
CASSLRGGYNEQFF
>TRBJ2-1|TRBV11-2
CASSSRMTSGINEQFF
>TRBJ1-3|TRBV28
CASRTGTGSGNTIYF
>TRBJ2-5|TRBV11-2
CASSREGETQYF
>TRBJ1-1|TRBV5-6
CASSLDTVWNTEAFF
>TRBJ2-7|TRBV5-5
CASRTGLAEGYEQYF
>TRBJ1-5|TRBV28
CASSPGRRDTFFGQPQHF
>TRBJ2-7|TRBV11-2
CASSLDMEREQYF
>TRBJ1-2|TRBV6-6
CASSYDLRSGSGYTF
>TRBJ1-1|TRBV3-1/TRBV3-2
CASSLLPVSNTEAFF
>TRBJ1-5|TRBV19
CASNLKPQHF
>TRBJ1-2|TRBV19
CASRGQGFYGYTF
>TRBJ2-1|TRBV3-1/TRBV3-2
CASSPPGLAGYNEQFF
>TRBJ1-4|TRBV19
CASKRGLDNEKLFF
>TRBJ1-2|TRBV13
CASSWGTGGAYGYTF
>TRBJ2-2|TRBV7-2
CASPKDPGTSGLGELFF
>TRBJ1-2|TRBV2
CASSGDRSNYGYTF
>TRBJ2-7|TRBV18
CASSPTGGEWYEQYF
>TRBJ2-5|TRBV10-3
CAISVSQGALGHQETQYF
>TRBJ2-7|TRBV28
CASSPSSSGHFEQYF
>TRBJ2-2|TRBV2
CASSLASTGELFF
>TRBJ1-1|TRBV28
CASHRLEQEAFF
>TRBJ2-1|TRBV7-8
CASSLAEGHYNEQFF
>TRBJ2-5|TRBV28
CASSFVRTGEETQYF
>TRBJ1-1|TRBV7-9
CASSPSWGLNTEAFF
>TRBJ2-1|TRBV7-2
CASSLQPGTNNEQFF
>TRBJ2-3|TRBV2
CASSHSFSASGRYTDTQYF
>TRBJ2-6|TRBV28
CASSSARRGDSGANVLTF
>TRBJ2-2|TRBV5-1
CASSPSPGGMAGELFF
>TRBJ1-4|TRBV4-3
CASSPGQANEKLFF
>TRBJ2-1|TRBV5-1
CASGMTSGAYNEQFF
>TRBJ1-3|TRBV30
CAWSVPSTDWNTIYF
>TRBJ2-3|TRBV9
CASSVAPTGTDTQYF
>TRBJ1-2|TRBV2
CASTEDRAIGGYTF
>TRBJ1-5|TRBV5-1
CASSLAAGDQPQHF
>TRBJ1-1|TRBV20-1
CSVMNTEAFF
>TRBJ2-1|TRBV28
CASSPQPTSGRAVEQFF
>TRBJ2-7|TRBV6-1
CASSDPGAGGREQYF
>TRBJ2-7|TRBV4-3
CASSQETPPYEQYF
>TRBJ1-5|TRBV19
CASTGSGAFQPQHF
>TRBJ2-1|TRBV5-4
CASSSGSAKDEQFF